This T cell receptor (beta chain) stems from a study of beta chain features in type 1 diabetes. In this sample, this clone is medium-sized. The V and J ends lost 5 bases and 2 bases respectively, with 14 bases between them. The CDR3 is 15 residues long. CDR1 is SGHTA, CDR2 FQGTGA, per germline. CD4+ cells of the naive, central memory, regulatory and stem cell-like memory types were sorted via CD45RO/CCR7/CD25/CD127/CD95/CD27. Sequencing targeted expressed TCRB transcripts, as all isolated RNA had been reverse transcribed. Only in-frame clones appear in the TCRdb table, and some are missing; sequencing was by immunoSEQ multiplex PCR. Of more than 150,000 clones in the sample, more than 9.5% were seen once.

The chain is built from TRBV7-3 and TRBJ2-3, with D perhaps TRBD1 or TRBD2 (5 bases each). The TCR originated in a man younger than 35 in good health. The specimen sequenced was central memory CD4+ T cells from blood. The CDR3 DNA sequence: TGTGCCAGCAGCCCCAGAAGGGACGTCACAGATACGCAGTATTTT. Its protein is CASSPRRDVTDTQYF.